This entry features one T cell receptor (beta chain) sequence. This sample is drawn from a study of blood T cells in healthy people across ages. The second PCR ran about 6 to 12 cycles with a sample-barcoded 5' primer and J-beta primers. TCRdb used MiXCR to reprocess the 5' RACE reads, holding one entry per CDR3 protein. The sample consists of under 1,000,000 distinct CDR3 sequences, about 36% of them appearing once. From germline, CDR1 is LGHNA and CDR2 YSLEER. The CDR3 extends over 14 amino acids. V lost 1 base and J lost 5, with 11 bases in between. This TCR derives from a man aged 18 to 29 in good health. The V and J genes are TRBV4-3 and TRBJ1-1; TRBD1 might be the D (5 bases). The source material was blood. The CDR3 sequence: CASSQGGRGTEAFF. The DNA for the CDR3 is TGCGCCAGCAGCCAAGGGGGTCGGGGGACTGAAGCTTTCTTT.